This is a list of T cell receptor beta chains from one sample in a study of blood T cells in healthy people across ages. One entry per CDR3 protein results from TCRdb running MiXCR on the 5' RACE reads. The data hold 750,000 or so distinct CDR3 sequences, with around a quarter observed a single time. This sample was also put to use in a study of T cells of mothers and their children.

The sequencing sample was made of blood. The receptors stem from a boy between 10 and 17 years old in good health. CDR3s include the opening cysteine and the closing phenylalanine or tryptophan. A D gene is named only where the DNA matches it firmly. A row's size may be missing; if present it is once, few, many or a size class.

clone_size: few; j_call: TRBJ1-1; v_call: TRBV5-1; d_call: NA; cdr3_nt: TGCGCCAGCAGCTTGAAGGGGGGCACTGAAGCTTTCTTT; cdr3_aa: CASSLKGGTEAFF
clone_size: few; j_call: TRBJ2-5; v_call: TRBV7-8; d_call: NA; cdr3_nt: TGTGCCAGCAGCTTAGGGTTTCGGGGGACCCAAGAGACCCAGTACTTC; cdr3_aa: CASSLGFRGTQETQYF
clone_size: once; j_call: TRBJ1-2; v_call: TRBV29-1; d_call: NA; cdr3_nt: TGCAGCGTTAGTAGGGAGGTCTATGGCTACACCTTC; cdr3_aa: CSVSREVYGYTF
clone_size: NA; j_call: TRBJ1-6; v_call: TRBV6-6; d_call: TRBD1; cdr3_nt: TGTGCCAGCAGCCGGGACAGCTCAAATTCACCCCTCCACTTT; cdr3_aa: CASSRDSSNSPLHF
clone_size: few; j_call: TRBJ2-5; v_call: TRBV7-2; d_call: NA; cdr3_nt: TGTGCCAGCACTCCGGCAAGCGGTGGGACCCAGTACTTC; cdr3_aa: CASTPASGGTQYF
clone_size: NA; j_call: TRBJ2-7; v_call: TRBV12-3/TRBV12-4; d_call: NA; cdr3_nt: TGTGCCAGCCGCGATGGGACCCGCTCCTACGAGCAGTACTTC; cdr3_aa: CASRDGTRSYEQYF
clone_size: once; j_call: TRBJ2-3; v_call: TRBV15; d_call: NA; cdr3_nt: TGTGCCACCAGCAGAGAAAGGGGCCACCCTAGCACAGATACGCAGTATTTT; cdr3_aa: CATSRERGHPSTDTQYF
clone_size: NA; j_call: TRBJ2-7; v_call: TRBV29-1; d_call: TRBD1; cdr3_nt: TGCAGCGTGGTTGGACAGGGTGGGTACGAGCAGTACTTC; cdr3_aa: CSVVGQGGYEQYF
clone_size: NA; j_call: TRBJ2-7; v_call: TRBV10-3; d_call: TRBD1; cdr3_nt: TGTGCCATCAGTGAGGGGACAGTCTCCTACGAGCAGTACTTC; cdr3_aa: CAISEGTVSYEQYF
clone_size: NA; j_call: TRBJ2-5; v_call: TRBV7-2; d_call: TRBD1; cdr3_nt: TGTGCCAGCAGCTCAGGACAGGGAGATCGGGAGACCCAGTACTTC; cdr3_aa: CASSSGQGDRETQYF
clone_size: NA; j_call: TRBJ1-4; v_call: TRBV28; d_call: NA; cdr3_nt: TGTGCCAGCAGCATCCGGGAAAAACTGTTTTTT; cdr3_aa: CASSIREKLFF
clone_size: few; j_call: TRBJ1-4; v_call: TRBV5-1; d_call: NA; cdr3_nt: TGCGCCAGCAGCTTGGGCCGGGAGGAAAAACTGTTTTTT; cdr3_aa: CASSLGREEKLFF
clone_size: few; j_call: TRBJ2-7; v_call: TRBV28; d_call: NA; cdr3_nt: TGTGCCAGCAACGGGGGAAGGGACGAGCAGTACTTC; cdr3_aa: CASNGGRDEQYF
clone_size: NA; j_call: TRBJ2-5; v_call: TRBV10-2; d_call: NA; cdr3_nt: TGCGCCAGCACTCTAGACGGACCCCAAGAGACCCAGTACTTC; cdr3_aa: CASTLDGPQETQYF
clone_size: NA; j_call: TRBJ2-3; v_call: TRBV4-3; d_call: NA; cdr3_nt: TGCGCCAGCAGCCAAGAAGAGGGGGGCTGGACAGATACGCAGTATTTT; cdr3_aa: CASSQEEGGWTDTQYF
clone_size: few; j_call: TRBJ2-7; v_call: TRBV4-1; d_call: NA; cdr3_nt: TGCGCCAGCAGCCAAGCTCTAAGGGGGATCGAGCAGTACTTC; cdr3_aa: CASSQALRGIEQYF
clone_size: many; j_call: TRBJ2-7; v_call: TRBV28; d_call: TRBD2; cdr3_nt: TGTGCCAGCAGTTTTAGCGGGAACTCCTACGAGCAGTACTTC; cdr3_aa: CASSFSGNSYEQYF
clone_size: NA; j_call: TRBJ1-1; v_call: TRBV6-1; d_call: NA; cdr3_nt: TGTGCCAGCAGTGAAGTCTTGAACACTGAAGCTTTCTTT; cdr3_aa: CASSEVLNTEAFF
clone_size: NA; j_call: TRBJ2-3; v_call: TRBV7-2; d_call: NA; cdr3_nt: TGTGCCAGCAGCTACGGGACTTATACGCAGTATTTT; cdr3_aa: CASSYGTYTQYF
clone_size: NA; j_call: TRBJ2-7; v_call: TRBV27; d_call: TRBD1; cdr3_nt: TGTGCCAGCAGCAAGGGACAGGGGTTCTACGAGCAGTACTTC; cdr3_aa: CASSKGQGFYEQYF
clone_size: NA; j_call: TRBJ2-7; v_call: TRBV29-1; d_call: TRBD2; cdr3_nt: TGCAGCGTGGGGGGGACTAGGTCCTACGAGCAGTACTTC; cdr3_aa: CSVGGTRSYEQYF
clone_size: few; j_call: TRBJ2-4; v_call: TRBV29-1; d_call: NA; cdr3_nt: TGCAGCGTCGTTTTAGACAAAAACATTCAGTACTTC; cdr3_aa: CSVVLDKNIQYF
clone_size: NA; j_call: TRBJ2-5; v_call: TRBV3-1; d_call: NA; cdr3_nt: TGTGCCAGCAGCCAAGGGGGAATAGAGACCCAGTACTTC; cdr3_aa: CASSQGGIETQYF
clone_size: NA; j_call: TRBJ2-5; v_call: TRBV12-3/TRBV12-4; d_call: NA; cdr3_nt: TGTGCCAGCAGTTTACCGGTGGCAAGCCAAGAGACCCAGTACTTC; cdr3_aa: CASSLPVASQETQYF
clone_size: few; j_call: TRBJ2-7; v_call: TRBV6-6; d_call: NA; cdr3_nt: TGTGCCAGCGAGGGATCCACCTACGAGCAGTACTTC; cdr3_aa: CASEGSTYEQYF
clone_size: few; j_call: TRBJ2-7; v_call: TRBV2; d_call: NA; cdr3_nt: TGTGCCAGCAGTGTCGAGACCAGCGGCTCGTACGAGCAGTACTTC; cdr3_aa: CASSVETSGSYEQYF